The clone carrying this T cell receptor beta chain has just a few counts. The data derive from a study of shared clonotypes between healthy human individuals. All the donors were Caucasian adults who lived in Nashville, Tennessee. V gave up 0 bases and J gave up 1 base; unmatched junction bases: 7. The CDR3 consists of 17 residues. Germline CDR1 reads SGDLS; CDR2 reads YYNGEE. In the authors' methods: Filtering of immunoSEQ junctional sequences could not match full-length read filtering. The data were produced by immunoSEQ multiplex PCR, yet TCRdb's version contains in-frame clones alone and is incomplete. The V and J calls and the clone size are those of that table, but D and trimming were determined from the DNA. The sample includes over a million clones, around four fifths of them seen just once.

V gene TRBV9 combines with J gene TRBJ2-5, with 9 positions matching TRBD2. This sequence was found in a man between 18 and 29 years old in good health. Source material: memory CD4+ T cells sorted from blood. As for subset: CD45RA-negative fraction. CDR3 DNA: TGTGCCAGCAGCGTAGGGAGGAGCGGGGGGTCCCAAGAGACCCAGTACTTC. Translation gives CASSVGRSGGSQETQYF.